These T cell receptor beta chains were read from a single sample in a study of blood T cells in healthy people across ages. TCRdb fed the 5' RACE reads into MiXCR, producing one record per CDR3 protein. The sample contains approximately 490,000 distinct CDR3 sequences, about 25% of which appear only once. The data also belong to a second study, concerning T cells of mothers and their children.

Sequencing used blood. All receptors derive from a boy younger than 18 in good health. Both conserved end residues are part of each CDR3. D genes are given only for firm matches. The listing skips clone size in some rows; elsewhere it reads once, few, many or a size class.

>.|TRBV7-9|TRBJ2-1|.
TGTGCCAGCAGCTTAATTGCGGGGCCCTACAATGAGCAGTTCTTC
CASSLIAGPYNEQFF
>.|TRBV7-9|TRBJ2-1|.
TGTGCCAGCAGCTTACCCATCGGGACTCTATACAATGAGCAGTTCTTC
CASSLPIGTLYNEQFF
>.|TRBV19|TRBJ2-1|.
TGTGCCAGTAGTGCACTAGCAGGGTTCTACAATGAGCAGTTCTTC
CASSALAGFYNEQFF
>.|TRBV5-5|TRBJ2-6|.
TGTGCCAGCAGCTTGGTCACAGGGAAGCAAGGTGGGGCCAACGTCCTGACTTTC
CASSLVTGKQGGANVLTF
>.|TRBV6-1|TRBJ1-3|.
TGTGCCAGCAGTGAACCAGGATACAGCTCTGGAAACACCATATATTTT
CASSEPGYSSGNTIYF
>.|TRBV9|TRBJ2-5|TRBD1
TGTGCCAGCAGCGAGACAGGGTATTCGGAGACCCAGTACTTC
CASSETGYSETQYF
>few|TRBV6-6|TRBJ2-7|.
TGTGCCAGCACCGACGGGGTACAGAGCTCCTACGAGCAGTACTTC
CASTDGVQSSYEQYF
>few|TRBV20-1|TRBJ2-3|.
TGCAGTGCTAGAGATATCTTTGGGGCAGATACGCAGTATTTT
CSARDIFGADTQYF
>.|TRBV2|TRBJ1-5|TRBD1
TGTGCCAGCAGCCCGGACAGGGATGATCAGCCCCAGCATTTT
CASSPDRDDQPQHF
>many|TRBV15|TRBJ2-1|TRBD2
TGTGCCACCAGCACCCCAGGGACTAGCGGGAGTCTACTTGAGCAGTTCTTC
CATSTPGTSGSLLEQFF
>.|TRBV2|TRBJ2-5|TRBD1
TGTGCCAGCAGTTACAGGGGTCAGACCCAGTACTTC
CASSYRGQTQYF
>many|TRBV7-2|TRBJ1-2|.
TGTGCCAGCAGCCCGACAGTTAATGGCTACACCTTC
CASSPTVNGYTF
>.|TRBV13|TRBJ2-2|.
TGTGCCAGCAGGACCGGGGCAGGCGGCGGGGAGCTGTTTTTT
CASRTGAGGGELFF
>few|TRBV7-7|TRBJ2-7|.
TGTGCTAGCAGCCATCCAGGGAGTGAGCAGTACTTC
CASSHPGSEQYF
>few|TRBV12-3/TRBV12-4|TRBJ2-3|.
TGTGCCAGCAGTTTAAGAGTAGATACGCAGTATTTT
CASSLRVDTQYF
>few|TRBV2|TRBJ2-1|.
TGTGCCAGCAGTGGTTCCTTGGATTGGAAATTTGACTACAATGAGCAGTTCTTC
CASSGSLDWKFDYNEQFF
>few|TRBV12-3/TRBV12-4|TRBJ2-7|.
TGTGCCAGCAGTCCATTAGTTGACCGCGTCAGCTACGAGCAGTACTTC
CASSPLVDRVSYEQYF
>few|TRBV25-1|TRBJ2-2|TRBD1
TGTGCCAGCGGGGACAGCACTAGACTCCACACCGGGGAGCTGTTTTTT
CASGDSTRLHTGELFF
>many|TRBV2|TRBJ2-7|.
TGTGCCAGCAGTGGGGACGGAGTCTACGAGCAGTACTTC
CASSGDGVYEQYF
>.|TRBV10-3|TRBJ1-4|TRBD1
TGTGCCAGCGCCCACAGGGGTGGAGAAAAACTGTTTTTT
CASAHRGGEKLFF